This T cell receptor beta chain emerged from a study of graft-versus-host responses after intestinal transplantation. Background on the study: Each of the recipients got a multivisceral, liver-intestinal, or isolated intestinal transplant. Anti-thymocyte globulin was used for induction in all recipients, who then took tacrolimus and steroids for roughly 3 years. Study observations and caveats: When patients had graft-donor T cell macrochimerism, their allografts held high graft-versus-host to host-versus-graft clonal ratios. Early post-transplant HvG declines were associated with peak circulating GvH clone levels.

V lost 0 bases, J lost 7 bases, and 10 bases lay in between. CDR1 MNHEY and CDR2 SVGAGI come from the germline V gene. The CDR3 has 15 residues. The assay was immunoSEQ multiplex PCR, and TCRdb's table has in-frame clones only and misses some. The table includes about 39,000 clones, roughly nine tenths detected once. Regarding this clone: Antigen unknown.

The sample consisted of PBMCs, taken roughly 270 days after transplant. The receptor was derived from a human patient who received an intestinal transplant, so some T cells may come from the graft donor. The rearrangement uses TRBV6-5 and TRBJ1-6; D is undetermined. The CDR3 region is CASSYSIVGNSPLHF. The CDR3 region has the DNA TGTGCCAGCAGTTACTCGATAGTAGGGAATTCACCCCTCCACTTT.